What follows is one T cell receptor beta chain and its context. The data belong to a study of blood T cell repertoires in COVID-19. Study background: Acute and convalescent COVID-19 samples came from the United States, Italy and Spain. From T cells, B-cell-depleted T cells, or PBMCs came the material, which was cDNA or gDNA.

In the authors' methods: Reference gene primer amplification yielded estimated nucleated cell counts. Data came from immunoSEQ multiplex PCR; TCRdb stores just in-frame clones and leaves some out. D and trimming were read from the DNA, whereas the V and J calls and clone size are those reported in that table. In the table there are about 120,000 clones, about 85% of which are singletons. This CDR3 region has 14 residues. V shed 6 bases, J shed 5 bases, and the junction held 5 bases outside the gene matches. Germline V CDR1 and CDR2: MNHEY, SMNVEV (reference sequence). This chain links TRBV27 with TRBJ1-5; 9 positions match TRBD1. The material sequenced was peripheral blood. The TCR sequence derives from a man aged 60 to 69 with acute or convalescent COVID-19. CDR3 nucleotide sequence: TGTGCCAGCAGGATGACAGGGGGGCATCAGCCCCAGCATTTT. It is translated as CASRMTGGHQPQHF.